This TCR beta chain was retrieved from a study of blood T cell repertoires in COVID-19. Study-level background: Collection of acute and convalescent COVID-19 samples took place in the United States, Italy and Spain. T cells, B-cell-depleted T cells, or PBMCs supplied cDNA or gDNA.

V was clipped by 3 bases and J by 2 bases, with 14 bases between them. Germline V lookup: CDR1 MNHNS, CDR2 SASEGT. The CDR3 is made up of 15 amino acids. In the authors' methods: Using reference gene primer amplification, nucleated cell counts were estimated. The repertoire was sequenced with immunoSEQ multiplex PCR; TCRdb's copy has only in-frame clones and lacks some. D and trimming were read from the DNA, whereas the V and J calls and clone size are those reported in that table. This table has roughly 77,000 clones, over 85% appearing once. This TCR was sampled from a man aged 45 to 65 with active COVID-19. Sequencing input: peripheral blood. The chain employs TRBV6-1 and TRBJ2-7, with a weak D call TRBD2 (6 bases). CDR3 in amino acids: CASSEEGGGTYEQYF. The CDR3 DNA follows: TGTGCCAGCAGTGAGGAGGGCGGAGGGACCTACGAGCAGTACTTC.